This T cell receptor (beta chain) was recovered during a study of blood T cell repertoires in COVID-19. Study-wide context: Samples of COVID-19 (acute and convalescent) were obtained from the United States, Italy and Spain. From T cells, B-cell-depleted T cells, or PBMCs came the material, which was cDNA or gDNA.

Per the original data handling: Reference gene primer amplification yielded estimated nucleated cell counts. Produced via immunoSEQ multiplex PCR; TCRdb's table is partial and in-frame only. V and J calls and clone size are copied from that table; D and trimming were computed from the DNA. The sample lists about 220,000 clones, about four fifths seen once, with around 3.3% in the top ten. Points on this clone: Other nucleotide sequences from this sample produce the same CDR3.

The CDR3 covers 14 residues. Germline V gene lookup returns CDR1 LNHDA and CDR2 SQIVND (reference sequence). The ends were cut back, 7 bases at V and 2 bases at J, with 12 bases in the middle. The source is a woman aged 80 or over with acute or convalescent COVID-19. Input material: peripheral blood. This chain joins TRBV19 and TRBJ1-5; D unresolved. The CDR3 DNA follows: TGTGCCAGTACCCCACAGAGGGGCAATCAGCCCCAGCATTTT. Translating gives CASTPQRGNQPQHF.